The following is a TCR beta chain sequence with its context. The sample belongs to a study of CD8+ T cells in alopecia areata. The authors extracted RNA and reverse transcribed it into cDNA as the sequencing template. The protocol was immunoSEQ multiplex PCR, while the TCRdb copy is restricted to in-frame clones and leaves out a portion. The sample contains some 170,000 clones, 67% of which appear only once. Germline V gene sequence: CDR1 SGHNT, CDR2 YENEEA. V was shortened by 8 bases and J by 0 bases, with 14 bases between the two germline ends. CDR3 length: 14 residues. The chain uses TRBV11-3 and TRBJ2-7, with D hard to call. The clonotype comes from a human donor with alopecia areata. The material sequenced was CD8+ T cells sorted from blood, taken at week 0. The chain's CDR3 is CASLPLTRSYEQYF. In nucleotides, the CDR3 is TGTGCCAGCCTTCCCCTCACTCGCTCCTACGAGCAGTACTTC. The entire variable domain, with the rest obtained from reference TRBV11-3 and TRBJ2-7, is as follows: EAGVVQSPRYKIIEKKQPVAFWCNPISGHNTLYWYLQNLGQGPELLIRYENEEAVDDSQLPKDRFSAERLKGVDSTLKIQPAELGDSAVYLCASLPLTRSYEQYFGPGTRLTVT.